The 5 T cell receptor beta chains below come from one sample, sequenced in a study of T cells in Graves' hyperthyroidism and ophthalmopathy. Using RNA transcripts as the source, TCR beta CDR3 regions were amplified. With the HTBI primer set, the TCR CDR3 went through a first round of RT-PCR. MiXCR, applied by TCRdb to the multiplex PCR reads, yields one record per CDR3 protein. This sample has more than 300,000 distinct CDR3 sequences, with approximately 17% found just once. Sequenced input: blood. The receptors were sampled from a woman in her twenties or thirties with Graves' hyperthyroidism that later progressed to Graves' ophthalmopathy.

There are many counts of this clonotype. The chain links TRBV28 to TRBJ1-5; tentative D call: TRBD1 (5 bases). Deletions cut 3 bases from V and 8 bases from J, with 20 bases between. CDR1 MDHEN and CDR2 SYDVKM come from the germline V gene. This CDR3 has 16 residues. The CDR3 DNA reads TGTGCCAGCAGTTTTCTGACCCCTTCAGGGAGGGAGCCCCAGCATTTT. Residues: CASSFLTPSGREPQHF.

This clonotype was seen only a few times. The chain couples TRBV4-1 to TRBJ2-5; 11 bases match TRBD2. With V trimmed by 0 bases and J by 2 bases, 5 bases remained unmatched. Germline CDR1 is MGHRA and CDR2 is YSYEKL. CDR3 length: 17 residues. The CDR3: CASSQDDLAGGQETQYF. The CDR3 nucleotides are TGCGCCAGCAGCCAAGACGATTTAGCGGGGGGGCAAGAGACCCAGTACTTC.

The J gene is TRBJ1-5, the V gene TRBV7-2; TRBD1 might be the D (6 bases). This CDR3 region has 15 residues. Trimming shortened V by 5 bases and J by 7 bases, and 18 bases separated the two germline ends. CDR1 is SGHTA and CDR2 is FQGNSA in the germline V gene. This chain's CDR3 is CASSVTSGVDQPQHF. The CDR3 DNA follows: TGTGCCAGCAGCGTCACATCAGGGGTAGACCAGCCCCAGCATTTT. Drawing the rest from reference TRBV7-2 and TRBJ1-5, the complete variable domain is GAGVSQSPSNKVTEKGKDVELRCDPISGHTALYWYRQSLGQGLEFLIYFQGNSAPDKSGLPSDRFSAERTGGSVSTLTIQRTQQEDSAVYLCASSVTSGVDQPQHFGDGTRLSIL.

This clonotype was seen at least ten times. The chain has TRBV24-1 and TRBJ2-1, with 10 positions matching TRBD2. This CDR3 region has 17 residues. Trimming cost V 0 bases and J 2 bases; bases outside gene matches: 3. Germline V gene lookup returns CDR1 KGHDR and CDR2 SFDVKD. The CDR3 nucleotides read TGTGCCACCAGTGATTTGGCCCTAGCGGGAGCCTACAATGAGCAGTTCTTC. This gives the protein CATSDLALAGAYNEQFF.

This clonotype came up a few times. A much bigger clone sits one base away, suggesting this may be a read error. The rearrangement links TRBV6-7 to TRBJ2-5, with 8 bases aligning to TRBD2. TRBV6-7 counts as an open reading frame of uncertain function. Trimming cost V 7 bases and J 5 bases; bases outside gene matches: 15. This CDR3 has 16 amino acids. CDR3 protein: CASIFPGGGRCETQYF. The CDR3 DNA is TGTGCCAGCATCTTTCCCGGGGGGGGTCGGTGTGAGACCCAGTACTTC.